Each of the 27 T cell receptor beta chains below was sequenced from the same sample in a study of shared clonotypes between healthy human individuals. Profiled with immunoSEQ multiplex PCR; TCRdb holds only in-frame clones, not every one. The repertoire has millions of clones, just over 90% of them found once; the top ten carry about 0.13%. The material sequenced was naive CD4+ T cells sorted from blood. As to subset: CD45RA+ positively selected. These receptors were obtained from a young man in good health.

The chain couples TRBV2 to TRBJ2-2, with D perhaps TRBD1 or TRBD2 (6 bases each). The CDR3 totals 16 residues. The germline CDR1 and CDR2 sequences are SNHLY and FYNNEI. Trimming shortened V by 3 bases and J by 0 bases, and 11 bases separated the two germline ends. CDR3 in amino acids: CASSDGGRANTGELFF. CDR3 bases: TGTGCCAGCAGTGACGGGGGCCGCGCGAACACCGGGGAGCTGTTTTTT.

This CDR3 is CASSSRTSGRVNEQFF. Written as DNA, the CDR3 is TGTGCCAGCAGCTCGAGGACTAGCGGGAGGGTGAATGAGCAGTTCTTC. The V gene is TRBV5-4, the J gene TRBJ2-1, with TRBD2 matching 15 bases. V was clipped by 3 bases and J by 7 bases; unmatched bases: 5. Germline V gene sequence: CDR1 SGHNT, CDR2 YYREEE (reference sequence). The CDR3 has 16 residues.

This clone has just a few counts. The chain joins TRBV30 to TRBJ1-5; 7 bases fit TRBD1. Germline trimming cut 5 bases from V and 4 bases from J; bases unmatched to any gene: 5. The CDR3 is made up of 13 amino acids. Germline V lookup: CDR1 GTSNPN, CDR2 SVGIG (reference sequence). CDR3 sequence: CAWRQGGNQPQHF. The CDR3 bases are TGTGCCTGGCGACAGGGTGGGAATCAGCCCCAGCATTTT. The full variable domain, in which reference TRBV30 and TRBJ1-5 provide the parts outside the CDR3, is SQTIHQWPATLVQPVGSPLSLECTVEGTSNPNLYWYRQAAGRGLQLLFYSVGIGQISSEVPQNLSASRPQDRQFILSSKKLLLSDSGFYLCAWRQGGNQPQHFGDGTRLSIL.

The table lists this clone with a count of one. This same CDR3 is encoded by further DNA sequences in the sample. This rearrangement joins TRBV27 to TRBJ1-5; D ambiguous. The CDR3 extends over 14 amino acids. Trimming cost V 3 bases and J 6 bases, with 12 bases left between them. Germline V gene lookup returns CDR1 MNHEY and CDR2 SMNVEV (reference sequence). The CDR3 reads CASSLAATGQPQHF. The CDR3 DNA reads as TGTGCCAGCAGTTTGGCGGCAACTGGTCAGCCCCAGCATTTT.

This clone appeared a single time. V and J are TRBV28 and TRBJ1-1; 8 positions agree with TRBD1. Germline loops: CDR1 MDHEN, CDR2 SYDVKM. Trimming at V came to 2 bases and at J to 2 bases, leaving 7 bases not matched to a gene. CDR3 size: 16 residues. CDR3 DNA sequence: TGTGCCAGCAGTTTACCCAGAGGGACAGGTAACACTGAAGCTTTCTTT. This sequence encodes CASSLPRGTGNTEAFF.

The V call is TRBV19, the J call TRBJ1-1; D is undetermined. Looked up from germline, CDR1 is LNHDA and CDR2 is SQIVND (reference sequence). The ends were cut back, 3 bases at V and 8 bases at J, with 13 bases in the middle. This CDR3 is built from 13 residues. Written as DNA, the CDR3 is TGTGCCAGTAGTATGTGGTCCCCTCCAGAAGCTTTCTTT. Translating it yields CASSMWSPPEAFF.

This sequence joins TRBV7-9 and TRBJ2-7; D remains ambiguous. Germline V gives CDR1 SEHNR, CDR2 FQNEAQ (reference sequence). V shed 4 bases and J shed 7 bases, with 14 bases lying between them. This CDR3 contains 13 residues. This CDR3 is CASSSTNRGEQYF. In nucleotides, the CDR3 is TGTGCCAGCAGCTCGACGAACCGTGGAGAGCAGTACTTC.

This clone was recorded once. The chain carries TRBV7-8 and TRBJ2-7, with 9 bases fitting TRBD1. The V gene's germline CDR1 is SGHVS and CDR2 FQNEAQ. This CDR3 is built from 15 residues. J was trimmed by 3 bases and V by 5 bases; bases with no gene match: 8. CDR3: CASSRSTGGFYEQYF. The CDR3 DNA sequence: TGTGCCAGCAGCCGCTCGACAGGGGGATTCTACGAGCAGTACTTC.

The chain joins TRBV6-1 to TRBJ2-7, with a possible D match to TRBD1 (5 bases). Germline-derived CDR1 and CDR2 are MNHNS and SASEGT. The CDR3 loop spans 14 amino acids. Deletions cut 7 bases from V and 7 bases from J, with 20 bases between. CDR3 bases: TGTGCCAGCAATAAGGGGCTGGCCCTAGGGGAGCAGTACTTC. Its protein product is CASNKGLALGEQYF.

This clone was recorded a few times. Other DNA sequences in this specimen translate into the identical CDR3. The rearrangement uses TRBV18 and TRBJ1-4; 7 nucleotides line up with TRBD1. Unmatched junction bases numbered 4, after V lost 3 bases and J lost 0 bases. The CDR3 totals 16 residues. Germline V lookup: CDR1 KGHSH, CDR2 LQKENI. Here the CDR3 DNA reads TGTGCCAGCTCACCTGGGACAGCTACAACTAATGAAAAACTGTTTTTT. It specifies CASSPGTATTNEKLFF.

This chain joins TRBV18 and TRBJ1-6, with D unresolved. The CDR3 has 15 amino acids. Trimming shortened V by 5 bases and J by 5 bases, and 13 bases separated the two germline ends. Germline CDR1 is KGHSH and CDR2 is LQKENI. This chain's CDR3 is CASSGPRRNNSPLHF. The CDR3 DNA follows: TGTGCCAGCTCAGGCCCCCGCAGGAATAATTCACCCCTCCACTTT.

The chain couples TRBV7-9 to TRBJ2-7; 8 bases fit TRBD1. Germline V gives CDR1 SEHNR, CDR2 FQNEAQ (reference sequence). The CDR3 length is 15 residues. V shed 4 bases, J shed 2 bases, and the junction held 7 bases outside the gene matches. CDR3 sequence reads: CASSYRTGLTYEQYF. CDR3 nucleotide sequence: TGTGCCAGCAGCTATAGGACAGGGTTGACCTACGAGCAGTACTTC.

The chain combines TRBV19 with TRBJ2-5, with unresolved D. The CDR3 extends over 16 amino acids. CDR1 is LNHDA and CDR2 is SQIVND in the germline V gene (reference sequence). V was trimmed by 5 bases and J by 1 base, leaving 17 bases between them. The CDR3 is CASSPPEPYLQETQYF. The CDR3 DNA is TGTGCCAGTAGTCCCCCCGAGCCTTACCTCCAAGAGACCCAGTACTTC.

Notes on this clone: In the same sample, other DNA sequences code for this CDR3. This chain uses TRBV4-1 with TRBJ1-5; 7 positions agree with TRBD1. The J segment lost 4 bases and the V segment lost 2 bases, leaving 2 bases of the junction unmatched. The CDR3 sequence is 14 residues long. Germline V gives CDR1 MGHRA, CDR2 YSYEKL. CDR3 coding DNA: TGCGCCAGCAGCCAACTGACAGGGAATCAGCCCCAGCATTTT. Its translation: CASSQLTGNQPQHF.

This clone came up a few times. The V and J genes are TRBV30 and TRBJ1-5, with D tentatively TRBD1 (5 bases). Germline loops: CDR1 GTSNPN, CDR2 SVGIG (reference sequence). This CDR3 is 14 amino acids long. Trimming stripped 2 bases from V and 4 bases from J, with 12 bases between. The CDR3, as DNA: TGTGCCTGGAGTTCGACAGCGGGAAATCAGCCCCAGCATTTT. Protein product: CAWSSTAGNQPQHF.

The chain is built from TRBV28 and TRBJ1-5, with a possible D match to TRBD1 (6 bases). Trimming took off 2 bases at V and 2 bases at J, with 10 bases between the two ends. The CDR3 consists of 15 residues. Germline V gives CDR1 MDHEN, CDR2 SYDVKM. The CDR3, as DNA: TGTGCCAGCAGTTTAGGGACATTAGGCAATCAGCCCCAGCATTTT. It translates to CASSLGTLGNQPQHF.

The rearrangement uses TRBV30 and TRBJ1-5; TRBD1 agrees at 11 bases. Germline V gene data show CDR1 as GTSNPN and CDR2 as SVGIG (reference sequence). The CDR3 contains 14 residues. V shed 4 bases and J 7 bases; nucleotides not matched to a gene: 6. The CDR3 here is CAWNAGTGGQPQHF. The CDR3 DNA reads as TGTGCCTGGAACGCCGGGACAGGGGGGCAGCCCCAGCATTTT.

V is TRBV4-1 and J is TRBJ2-1; 7 positions agree with TRBD1. V was clipped by 2 bases and J by 3 bases; unmatched bases: 4. The CDR3 is 15 residues long. Germline loops: CDR1 MGHRA, CDR2 YSYEKL. For the CDR3, the DNA is TGCGCCAGCAGCCAACCCGGGACAGTCTACAATGAGCAGTTCTTC. As protein: CASSQPGTVYNEQFF.

This chain links TRBV6-5 with TRBJ2-3, with D possibly being TRBD1 or TRBD2 (6 bases each). Trimming took off 2 bases at V and 3 bases at J, with 9 bases between the two ends. CDR3 length: 14 amino acids. The germline V gene has CDR1 MNHEY and CDR2 SVGAGI. CDR3 sequence (DNA): TGTGCCAGCAGTTACATAGGGGGGACAGATACGCAGTATTTT. It is translated as CASSYIGGTDTQYF.

This clone occurred once. The rearrangement joins TRBV6-7 to TRBJ2-7; unclear D gene. TRBV6-7 is designated an ORF whose function remains uncertain. Trimming removed 7 bases from V and 2 bases from J, with 15 bases in between. The CDR3 has 14 residues. The CDR3 is CASKPGRAPYEQYF. The CDR3, as DNA: TGTGCCAGCAAACCGGGTCGAGCCCCCTACGAGCAGTACTTC.

This chain joins TRBV1 and TRBJ2-7; the tabulated D call, TRBD2, remains unverified against the DNA. TRBV1 is labeled a pseudogene. This CDR3 region has 15 residues. The CDR3 nucleotides read TGCACCAGCAGGACGGATAGCGGGGTGGCCTACGAGCAGTACTTC. Protein product: CTSRTDSGVAYEQYF.

For the CDR3, the DNA is TGTGCCAGTAGTATAGATCCGGGAGTCGCAAAGCCCCAGCATTTT. The encoded protein is CASSIDPGVAKPQHF. This rearrangement joins TRBV19 to TRBJ1-5, with no clear D. V lost 0 bases and J lost 8, with 14 bases in between. This CDR3 contains 15 residues. Looked up from germline, CDR1 is LNHDA and CDR2 is SQIVND (reference sequence). The whole variable domain, remainder taken from reference TRBV19 and TRBJ1-5, is DGGITQSPKYLFRKEGQNVTLSCEQNLNHDAMYWYRQDPGQGLRLIYYSQIVNDFQKGDIAEGYSVSREKKESFPLTVTSAQKNPTAFYLCASSIDPGVAKPQHFGDGTRLSIL.

The chain joins TRBV7-6 to TRBJ2-2; the D is unclear. The CDR3 length is 12 residues. Looked up from germline, CDR1 is SGHVS and CDR2 is FNYEAQ. V was shortened by 2 bases and J by 5 bases, with 3 bases between the two germline ends. This CDR3 is CASSLSTGELFF. CDR3 sequence (DNA): TGTGCCAGCAGCTTAAGTACCGGGGAGCTGTTTTTT.

The chain employs TRBV16 and TRBJ1-4; 9 bases line up with TRBD1. Germline V gene lookup returns CDR1 KGHSY and CDR2 FQNENV. The CDR3 has 15 residues. V gave up 5 bases and J gave up 8 bases; unmatched junction bases: 9. In nucleotides, the CDR3 is TGTGCCAGCAGCGCCGGGACAGGGTTGCGAGAAAAACTGTTTTTT. It yields the protein CASSAGTGLREKLFF.

The rearrangement uses TRBV30 and TRBJ2-5; D is unresolved. V dropped 3 bases and J dropped 3 bases, with 20 bases sitting between them. CDR3 length equals 16 residues. CDR1 is GTSNPN and CDR2 is SVGIG in the germline V gene (reference sequence). CDR3 sequence (DNA): TGTGCCTGGAGAGCGAGACTGAACATAGAAAAAGAGACCCAGTACTTC. This encodes CAWRARLNIEKETQYF.

The gene calls are TRBV7-9 and TRBJ2-7; D is perhaps TRBD1 or TRBD2 (5 bases each). The CDR3 has 16 amino acids. Looked up from germline, CDR1 is SEHNR and CDR2 is FQNEAQ (reference sequence). Deletions cut 4 bases from V and 6 bases from J, with 22 bases between. The CDR3 spells CASSSHSQRMGPEQYF. DNA of the CDR3: TGTGCCAGCAGCTCACACTCCCAGCGGATGGGGCCCGAGCAGTACTTC.

The chain employs TRBV10-3 and TRBJ1-1; D unclear. The V gene's germline CDR1 is ENHRY and CDR2 SYGVKD. Trimming took 3 bases from V and 0 from J, leaving 14 bases between them. This CDR3 comprises 16 residues. Here the CDR3 DNA reads TGTGCCATCAGTGAACTAGAGAACAGATTGAACACTGAAGCTTTCTTT. It is translated as CAISELENRLNTEAFF.